This TCR beta chain comes out of a study of T cell repertoires in aging, cancer and after chemotherapy. Study in general: Around 8.8 million TCR reads made up the full dataset.

CDR3 length: 14 amino acids. With 3 bases removed from V and 7 bases from J, the gap between germline ends came to 15 bases. Germline V gives CDR1 MNHNY, CDR2 SVGAGI (reference sequence). Study findings and constraints: Rebound thymic output was suggested by rising median generation probability during chemotherapy in each cancer cohort. In healthy donors, age-related TCR diversity loss mainly reflected lost richness. Age-matched healthy donors had significantly more diverse, less clonal blood TCR repertoires than untreated cancer patients.

TRB rearrangements spanning V, D and J were amplified using mixed TRB-A/B primers. MiXCR was run by TCRdb on the multiplex PCR reads, yielding one entry per CDR3 protein. The sample consists of about 2,200 distinct CDR3 sequences, approximately 26% of them appearing once. Peripheral blood genomic DNA, not sorted cells or RNA, was the template. This clonotype ranks as medium-sized. The antigen remains unidentified. The genes are TRBV6-6 and TRBJ1-1; D remains unclear. Sequenced material: blood. This TCR was recovered from a human donor in good health. DNA for the CDR3: TGTGCCAGCAGTTATATTCCCCGCAGTGGTGAAGCTTTCTTT. Encoded protein: CASSYIPRSGEAFF.